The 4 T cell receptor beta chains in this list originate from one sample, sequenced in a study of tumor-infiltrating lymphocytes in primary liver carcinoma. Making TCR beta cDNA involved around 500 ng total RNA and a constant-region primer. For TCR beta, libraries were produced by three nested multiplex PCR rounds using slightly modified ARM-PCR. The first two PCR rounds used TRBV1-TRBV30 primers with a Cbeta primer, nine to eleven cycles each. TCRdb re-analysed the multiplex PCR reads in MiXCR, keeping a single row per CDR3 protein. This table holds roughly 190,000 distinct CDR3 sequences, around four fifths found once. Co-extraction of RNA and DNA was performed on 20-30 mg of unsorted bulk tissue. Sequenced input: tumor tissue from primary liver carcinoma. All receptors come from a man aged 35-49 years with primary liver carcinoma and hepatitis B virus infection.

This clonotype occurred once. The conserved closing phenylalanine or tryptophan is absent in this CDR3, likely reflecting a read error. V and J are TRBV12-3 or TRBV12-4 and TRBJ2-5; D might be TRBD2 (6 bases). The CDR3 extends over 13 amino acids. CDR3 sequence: CASCLSGLETQYS. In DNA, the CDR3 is TGTGCCAGCTGTTTGAGCGGGTTAGAGACCCAGTACTCC.

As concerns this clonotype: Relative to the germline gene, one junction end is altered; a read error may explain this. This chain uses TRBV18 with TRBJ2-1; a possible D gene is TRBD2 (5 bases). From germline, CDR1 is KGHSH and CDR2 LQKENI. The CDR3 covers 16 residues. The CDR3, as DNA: TGTGCCGGCTCACCACCTAACGGGATTTCCTACAATGAGCAGTTCTTC. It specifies CAGSPPNGISYNEQFF.

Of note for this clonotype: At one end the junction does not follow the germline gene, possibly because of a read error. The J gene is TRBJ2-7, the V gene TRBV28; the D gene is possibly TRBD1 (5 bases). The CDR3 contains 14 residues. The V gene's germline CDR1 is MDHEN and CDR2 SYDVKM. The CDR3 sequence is CTSSLDTYSYEQYF. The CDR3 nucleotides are TGTACCAGCAGTCTGGACACTTACTCCTACGAGCAGTACTTC. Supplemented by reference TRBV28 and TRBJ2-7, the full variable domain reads DVKVTQSSRYLVKRTGEKVFLECVQDMDHENMFWYRQDPGLGLRLIYFSYDVKMKEKGDIPEGYSVSREKKERFSLILESASTNQTSMYLCTSSLDTYSYEQYFGPGTRLTVT.

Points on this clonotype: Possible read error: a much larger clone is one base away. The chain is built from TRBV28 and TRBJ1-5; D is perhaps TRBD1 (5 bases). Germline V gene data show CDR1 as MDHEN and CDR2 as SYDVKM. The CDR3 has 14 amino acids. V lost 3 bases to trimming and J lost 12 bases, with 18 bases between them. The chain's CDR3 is CASSFQGATQFQHF. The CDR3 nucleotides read TGTGCCAGCAGTTTCCAGGGAGCTACTCAGTTCCAGCATTTT.